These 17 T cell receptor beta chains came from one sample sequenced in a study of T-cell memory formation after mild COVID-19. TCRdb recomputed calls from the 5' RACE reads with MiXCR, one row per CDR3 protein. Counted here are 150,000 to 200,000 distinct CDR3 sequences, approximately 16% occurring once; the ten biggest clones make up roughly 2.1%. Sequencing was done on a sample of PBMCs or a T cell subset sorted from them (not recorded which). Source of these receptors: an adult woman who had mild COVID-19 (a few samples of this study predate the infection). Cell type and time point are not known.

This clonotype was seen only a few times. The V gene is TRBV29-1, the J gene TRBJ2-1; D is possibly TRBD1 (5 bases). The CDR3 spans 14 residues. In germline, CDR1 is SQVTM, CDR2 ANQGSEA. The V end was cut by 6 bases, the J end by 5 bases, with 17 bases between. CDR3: CSVGLGLVNNEQFF. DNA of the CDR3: TGCAGCGTCGGGTTGGGGCTCGTCAACAATGAGCAGTTCTTC.

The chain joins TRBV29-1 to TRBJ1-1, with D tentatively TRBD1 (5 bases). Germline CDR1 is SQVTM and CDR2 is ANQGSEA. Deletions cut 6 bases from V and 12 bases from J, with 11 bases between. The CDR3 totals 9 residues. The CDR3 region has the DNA TGCAGCGTGGATCAGGGAACTTTCTTT. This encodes CSVDQGTFF.

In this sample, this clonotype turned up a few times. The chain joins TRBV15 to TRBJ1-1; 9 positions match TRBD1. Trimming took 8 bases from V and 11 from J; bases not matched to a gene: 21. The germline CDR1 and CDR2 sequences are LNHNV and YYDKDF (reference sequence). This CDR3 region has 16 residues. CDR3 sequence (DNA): TGTGCCACCTCCGGGGGTCCCCGGACAGGGGCCCCTCAGGCTTTCTTT. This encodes CATSGGPRTGAPQAFF.

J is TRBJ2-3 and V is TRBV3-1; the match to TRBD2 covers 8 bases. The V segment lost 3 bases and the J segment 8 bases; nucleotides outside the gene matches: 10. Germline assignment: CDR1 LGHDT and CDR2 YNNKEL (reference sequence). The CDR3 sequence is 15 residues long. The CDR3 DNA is TGTGCCAGCAGCCACCCCCCGCGGGGGGTCGGTACGCAGTATTTT. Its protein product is CASSHPPRGVGTQYF.

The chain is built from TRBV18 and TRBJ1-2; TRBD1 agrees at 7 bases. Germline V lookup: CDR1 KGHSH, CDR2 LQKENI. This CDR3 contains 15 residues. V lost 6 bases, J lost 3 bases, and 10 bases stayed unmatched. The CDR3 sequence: CASSQIETGYYGYTF. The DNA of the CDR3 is TGTGCCAGCTCTCAAATCGAGACAGGGTACTATGGCTACACCTTC.

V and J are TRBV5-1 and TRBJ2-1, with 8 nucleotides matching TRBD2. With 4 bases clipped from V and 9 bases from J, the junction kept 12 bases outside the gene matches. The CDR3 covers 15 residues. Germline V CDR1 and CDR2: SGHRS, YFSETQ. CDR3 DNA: TGCGCCAGCAGCCAAACTAGCGGACGAGGGGGTGAGCAGTTCTTC. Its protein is CASSQTSGRGGEQFF.

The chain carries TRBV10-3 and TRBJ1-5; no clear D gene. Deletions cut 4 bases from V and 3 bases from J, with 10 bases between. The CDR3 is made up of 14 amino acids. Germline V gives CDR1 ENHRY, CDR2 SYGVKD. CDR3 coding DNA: TGTGCCATCAGTGTAAGTGGGAACAATCAGCCCCAGCATTTT. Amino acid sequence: CAISVSGNNQPQHF.

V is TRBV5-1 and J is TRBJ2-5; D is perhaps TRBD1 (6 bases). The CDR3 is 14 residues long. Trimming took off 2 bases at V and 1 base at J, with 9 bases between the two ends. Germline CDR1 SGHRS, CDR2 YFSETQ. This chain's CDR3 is CASSFGQLQETQYF. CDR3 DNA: TGCGCCAGCAGCTTTGGACAGCTCCAAGAGACCCAGTACTTC.

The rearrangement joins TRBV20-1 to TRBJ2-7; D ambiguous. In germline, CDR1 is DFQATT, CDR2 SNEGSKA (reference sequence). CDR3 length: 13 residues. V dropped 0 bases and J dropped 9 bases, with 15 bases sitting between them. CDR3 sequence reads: CSARDWMSERQYF. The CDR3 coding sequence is TGCAGTGCTAGAGATTGGATGTCGGAAAGGCAGTACTTC.

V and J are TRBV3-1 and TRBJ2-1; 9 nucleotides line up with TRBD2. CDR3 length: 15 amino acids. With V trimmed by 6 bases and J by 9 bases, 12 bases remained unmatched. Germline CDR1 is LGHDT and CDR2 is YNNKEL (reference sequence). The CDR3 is CASSDPGLAVSEQFF. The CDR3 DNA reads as TGTGCCAGCAGTGATCCGGGACTAGCTGTTTCTGAGCAGTTCTTC.

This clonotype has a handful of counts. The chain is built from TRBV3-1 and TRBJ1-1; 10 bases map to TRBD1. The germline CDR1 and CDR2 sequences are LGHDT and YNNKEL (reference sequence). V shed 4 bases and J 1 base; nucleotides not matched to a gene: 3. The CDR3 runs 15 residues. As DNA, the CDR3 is TGTGCCAGCAGCCCGCGGGACAGGGGGAACACTGAAGCTTTCTTT. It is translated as CASSPRDRGNTEAFF.

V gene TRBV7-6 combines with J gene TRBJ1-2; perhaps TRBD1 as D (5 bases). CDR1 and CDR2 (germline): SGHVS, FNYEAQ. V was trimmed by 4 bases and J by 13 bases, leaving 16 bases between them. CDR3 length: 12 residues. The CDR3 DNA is TGTGCCAGCAGCTCCCCCGGGGGTGTTACCACCTTC. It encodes CASSSPGGVTTF.

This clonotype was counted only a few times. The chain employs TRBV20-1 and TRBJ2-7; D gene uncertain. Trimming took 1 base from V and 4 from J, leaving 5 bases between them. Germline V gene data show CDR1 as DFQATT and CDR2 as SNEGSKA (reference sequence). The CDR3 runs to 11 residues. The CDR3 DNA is TGCAGTGCTAGAGTAGTTTACGAGCAGTACTTC. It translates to CSARVVYEQYF.

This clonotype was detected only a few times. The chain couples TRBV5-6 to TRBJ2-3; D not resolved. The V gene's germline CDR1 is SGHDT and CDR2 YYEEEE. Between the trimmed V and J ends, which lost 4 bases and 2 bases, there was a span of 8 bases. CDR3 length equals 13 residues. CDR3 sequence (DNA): TGTGCCAGCAGCATATCGGCCACAGATACGCAGTATTTT. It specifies CASSISATDTQYF.

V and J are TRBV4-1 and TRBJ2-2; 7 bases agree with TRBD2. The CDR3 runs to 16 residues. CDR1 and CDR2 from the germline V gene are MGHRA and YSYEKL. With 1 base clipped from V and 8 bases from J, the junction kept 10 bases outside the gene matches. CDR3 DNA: TGCGCCAGCAGCCAAGGGTTGGGCGGGAGCCCAGGGGAGCTGTTTTTT. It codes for CASSQGLGGSPGELFF.

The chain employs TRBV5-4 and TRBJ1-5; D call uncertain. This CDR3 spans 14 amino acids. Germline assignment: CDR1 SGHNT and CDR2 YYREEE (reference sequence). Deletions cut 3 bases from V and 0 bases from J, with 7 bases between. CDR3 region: CASSSQNSNQPQHF. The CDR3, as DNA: TGTGCCAGCAGCTCACAGAATAGCAATCAGCCCCAGCATTTT.

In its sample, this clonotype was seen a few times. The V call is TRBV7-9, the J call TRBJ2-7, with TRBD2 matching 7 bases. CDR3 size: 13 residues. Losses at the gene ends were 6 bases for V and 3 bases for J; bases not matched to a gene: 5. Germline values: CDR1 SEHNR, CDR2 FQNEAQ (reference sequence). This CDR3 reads CASRRGGVYEQYF. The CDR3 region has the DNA TGTGCCAGCAGGCGGGGAGGGGTCTACGAGCAGTACTTC.